The 21 T cell receptor beta chains listed next were all sequenced from one sample in a study of CD8+ T cells in alopecia areata. Reverse transcribed after extraction, RNA yielded cDNA as the sequencing template. Using immunoSEQ multiplex PCR, the repertoire was profiled, and TCRdb retains in-frame clones only, with some absent. Of about 190,000 clones in the sample, 50% to 60% were seen once. This sample's treatment: oral pan-JAK inhibitor, 5-10 mg twice daily. This sample comprised CD4+ T cells sorted from blood, obtained at week 4, from a patient treated with tofacitinib. Every receptor here comes from a human donor with alopecia areata.

This chain uses TRBV15 with TRBJ2-2; D possibly matches TRBD1 or TRBD2 (5 bases each). Trimming took off 3 bases at V and 4 bases at J, with 18 bases between the two ends. The CDR3 loop spans 17 amino acids. The germline V gene has CDR1 LNHNV and CDR2 YYDKDF (reference sequence). The CDR3 loop reads CATSRETAGAATGELFF. In nucleotides, the CDR3 is TGTGCCACCAGCAGGGAGACCGCCGGGGCAGCCACCGGGGAGCTGTTTTTT.

The rearrangement joins TRBV29-1 to TRBJ1-2, with 10 nucleotides matching TRBD1. Per the germline V gene, CDR1 is SQVTM and CDR2 is ANQGSEA. Trimming cost V 7 bases and J 5 bases; bases outside gene matches: 4. This CDR3 has 12 residues. For the CDR3, the DNA is TGCAGCGGAGGACAGGGGGTATATGGCTACACCTTC. Encoded protein: CSGGQGVYGYTF.

The sample holds a few counts of this clone. The chain is built from TRBV5-1 and TRBJ1-1; TRBD1 matches 7 bases. The CDR3 covers 13 residues. Germline V lookup: CDR1 SGHRS, CDR2 YFSETQ. Trimming removed 7 bases from V and 1 base from J; junction bases left unmatched: 4. CDR3 amino acids: CASAQGGNTEAFF. In DNA form, the CDR3 reads TGCGCCAGCGCTCAGGGGGGGAACACTGAAGCTTTCTTT. The variable domain in full, with the rest retrieved from reference TRBV5-1 and TRBJ1-1, is KAGVTQTPRYLIKTRGQQVTLSCSPISGHRSVSWYQQTPGQGLQFLFEYFSETQRNKGNFPGRFSGRQFSNSRSEMNVSTLELGDSALYLCASAQGGNTEAFFGQGTRLTVV.

The chain combines TRBV19 with TRBJ1-2; a weak D match, TRBD1 (5 bases). Trimming took off 6 bases at V and 0 bases at J, with 11 bases between the two ends. Germline V lookup: CDR1 LNHDA, CDR2 SQIVND (reference sequence). The CDR3 is made up of 14 amino acids. Here the CDR3 reads CASRRDRANYGYTF. In nucleotides, the CDR3 is TGTGCCAGTAGAAGGGACCGTGCTAACTATGGCTACACCTTC.

This chain connects TRBV25-1 to TRBJ2-5; D uncertain. V was clipped by 4 bases and J by 4 bases, with 1 base between them. CDR3 size: 10 residues. Germline assignment: CDR1 MGHDK and CDR2 SYGVNS. Written as DNA, the CDR3 is TGTGCCAGCAGTGGAGAGACCCAGTACTTC. Its translation: CASSGETQYF.

This clone came up a few times. This chain links TRBV30 with TRBJ2-1, with 13 bases matching TRBD2. Trimming cost V 4 bases and J 9 bases; bases outside gene matches: 3. The CDR3 is 13 residues long. The germline V gene encodes CDR1 GTSNPN and CDR2 SVGIG (reference sequence). The CDR3 protein is CAWKLAGGVEQFF. The DNA for the CDR3 is TGTGCCTGGAAACTAGCGGGAGGGGTTGAGCAGTTCTTC.

The chain uses TRBV9 and TRBJ2-2; D is unresolved. Germline loops: CDR1 SGDLS, CDR2 YYNGEE. The V end lost 0 bases, the J end lost 6 bases, and 12 bases lay between the germline ends. The CDR3 has 15 amino acids. CDR3 residues: CASSVVSARPGELFF. The CDR3 bases are TGTGCCAGCAGCGTAGTAAGTGCCAGACCCGGGGAGCTGTTTTTT. Combining the CDR3 with reference TRBV9 and TRBJ2-2 gives the whole variable domain DSGVTQTPKHLITATGQRVTLRCSPRSGDLSVYWYQQSLDQGLQFLIQYYNGEERAKGNILERFSAQQFPDLHSELNLSSLELGDSALYFCASSVVSARPGELFFGEGSRLTVL.

The gene calls are TRBV2 and TRBJ1-2, with D possibly matching TRBD1 (6 bases). CDR3 size: 11 residues. The V end lost 6 bases, the J end lost 8 bases, and 10 bases lay between the germline ends. From germline, CDR1 is SNHLY and CDR2 FYNNEI. The CDR3 loop is CASRGTQGYTF. The CDR3 nucleotides are TGTGCCAGCAGAGGGACACAGGGCTACACCTTC.

This chain joins TRBV5-6 and TRBJ2-5; 11 positions agree with TRBD2. J was trimmed by 5 bases and V by 0 bases; bases with no gene match: 9. The CDR3 has 17 amino acids. The germline V gene encodes CDR1 SGHDT and CDR2 YYEEEE. The CDR3 DNA is TGTGCCAGCAGCTTGGAGGTAGCGGGAGGGTGGGGCGAGACCCAGTACTTC. Translated: CASSLEVAGGWGETQYF.

This clone was detected a few times. This CDR3 is also generated by other DNA sequences in the sample. The V and J genes are TRBV20-1 and TRBJ2-5; no reliable D call. V lost 1 base and J 5 bases, leaving 5 bases between the germline ends. Germline-derived CDR1 and CDR2 are DFQATT and SNEGSKA (reference sequence). The CDR3 is 11 residues long. In nucleotides, the CDR3 is TGCAGTGCTAGAGGGCTGGAGACCCAGTACTTC. Translated, it gives CSARGLETQYF.

This clone has a handful of counts. The rearrangement uses TRBV11-1 and TRBJ2-7, with TRBD2 matching over 11 bases. CDR3 length: 14 residues. The V gene end was trimmed by 8 bases and the J gene end by 2 bases; junction bases not matched to a gene: 5. Germline-derived CDR1 and CDR2 are SGHAT and FQDESV (reference sequence). CDR3 residues: CASGRLAGPYEQYF. CDR3 nucleotide sequence: TGTGCCAGCGGGAGACTAGCGGGGCCCTACGAGCAGTACTTC.

The chain couples TRBV23-1 to TRBJ1-1; no clear D. TRBV23-1 is an ORF; its function is uncertain. The CDR3 has 11 residues. Trimming took off 3 bases at V and 13 bases at J, with 12 bases between the two ends. The CDR3 loop is CASSQHLYGFF. The DNA of the CDR3 is TGCGCCAGCAGTCAGCACCTATATGGTTTCTTT.

The rearrangement uses TRBV9 and TRBJ1-1; tentative D call: TRBD1 (5 bases). Germline V CDR1 and CDR2: SGDLS, YYNGEE. The CDR3 is made up of 15 amino acids. V dropped 4 bases and J dropped 1 base, with 14 bases sitting between them. The CDR3, as DNA: TGTGCCAGCAGCACCTTTGGGGGACGGAACACTGAAGCTTTCTTT. This codes for CASSTFGGRNTEAFF. The full variable domain, rest sourced from reference TRBV9 and TRBJ1-1, is DSGVTQTPKHLITATGQRVTLRCSPRSGDLSVYWYQQSLDQGLQFLIQYYNGEERAKGNILERFSAQQFPDLHSELNLSSLELGDSALYFCASSTFGGRNTEAFFGQGTRLTVV.

The rearrangement joins TRBV5-1 to TRBJ1-2; 10 nucleotides line up with TRBD1. Germline V gene sequence: CDR1 SGHRS, CDR2 YFSETQ. The CDR3 contains 14 residues. Trimming took 2 bases from V and 3 from J; bases not matched to a gene: 1. CDR3 protein: CASSFGQGDYGYTF. DNA for the CDR3: TGCGCCAGCAGCTTTGGACAGGGGGACTATGGCTACACCTTC. Based on the CDR3 plus reference TRBV5-1 and TRBJ1-2, the full variable domain is KAGVTQTPRYLIKTRGQQVTLSCSPISGHRSVSWYQQTPGQGLQFLFEYFSETQRNKGNFPGRFSGRQFSNSRSEMNVSTLELGDSALYLCASSFGQGDYGYTFGSGTRLTVV.

The genes are TRBV25-1 and TRBJ2-3, with 10 bases matching TRBD1. The CDR3 sequence is 16 residues long. The germline V gene encodes CDR1 MGHDK and CDR2 SYGVNS. The junction had 9 bases not matched to a gene; V was cut back by 5 bases and J by 4 bases. The CDR3 is CASSLQSGTGADTQYF. CDR3 in DNA: TGTGCCAGCAGTCTCCAGTCCGGGACAGGGGCAGATACGCAGTATTTT.

The V call is TRBV29-1, the J call TRBJ2-2, with 11 bases identical to TRBD2. Germline V gives CDR1 SQVTM, CDR2 ANQGSEA. Trimming at V came to 7 bases and at J to 4 bases, leaving 2 bases not matched to a gene. The CDR3 has 13 residues. The chain's CDR3 is CSAGTSGTGELFF. The DNA of the CDR3 is TGCAGCGCCGGGACTAGCGGCACCGGGGAGCTGTTTTTT.

The V call is TRBV7-2, the J call TRBJ2-4; D ambiguous. Germline V gene lookup returns CDR1 SGHTA and CDR2 FQGNSA. V was shortened by 4 bases and J by 9 bases, with 13 bases between the two germline ends. There are 13 residues in the CDR3. The CDR3 region is CASSSIEPRIQYF. Here the CDR3 DNA reads TGTGCCAGCAGCTCTATAGAGCCCCGCATTCAGTACTTC.

The chain employs TRBV30 and TRBJ2-3, with D hard to call. V lost 4 bases and J 5 bases, leaving 10 bases between the germline ends. Germline CDR1 GTSNPN, CDR2 SVGIG (reference sequence). This CDR3 is 12 amino acids long. CDR3 in DNA: TGTGCCTGGACTGTCCGGATAGATACGCAGTATTTT. Its translation: CAWTVRIDTQYF.

In its sample, this clone was seen a few times. The rearrangement links TRBV28 to TRBJ1-5; TRBD1 aligns across 10 bases. The CDR3 sequence is 15 residues long. V was clipped by 9 bases and J by 4 bases; unmatched bases: 9. CDR1 MDHEN and CDR2 SYDVKM come from the germline V gene. CDR3 protein: CASRARGQGNQPQHF. CDR3 DNA sequence: TGTGCCAGTAGGGCCCGGGGACAGGGGAATCAGCCCCAGCATTTT.

The rearrangement joins TRBV9 to TRBJ2-6; no reliable D call. The CDR3 consists of 17 residues. CDR1 and CDR2 from the germline V gene are SGDLS and YYNGEE. Trimming took 5 bases from V and 0 from J, leaving 15 bases between them. The CDR3 DNA reads as TGTGCCAGCAGGGACCACGTTCGAAGCTCTGGGGCCAACGTCCTGACTTTC. Its protein is CASRDHVRSSGANVLTF.

A remark on this clone: One junction end does not reproduce the germline sequence, and a read error may be involved. The chain joins TRBV6-5 to TRBJ1-2; D is undetermined. The CDR3 is made up of 12 amino acids. Germline loops: CDR1 MNHEY, CDR2 SVGAGI. The CDR3 DNA follows: TGTGCCATCAGTGAGTCGGTTATCGGCTACACCTTC. As protein: CAISESVIGYTF.